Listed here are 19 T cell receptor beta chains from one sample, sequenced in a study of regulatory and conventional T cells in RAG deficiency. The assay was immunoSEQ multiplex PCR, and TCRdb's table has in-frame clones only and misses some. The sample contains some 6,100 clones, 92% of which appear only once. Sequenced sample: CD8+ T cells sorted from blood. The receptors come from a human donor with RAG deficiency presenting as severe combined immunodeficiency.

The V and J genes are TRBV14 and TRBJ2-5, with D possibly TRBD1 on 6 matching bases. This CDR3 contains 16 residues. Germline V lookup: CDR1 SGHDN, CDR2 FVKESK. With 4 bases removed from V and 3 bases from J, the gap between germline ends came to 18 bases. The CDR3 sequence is CASSPRGWQGKETQYF. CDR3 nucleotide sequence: TGTGCCAGCAGCCCTAGGGGTTGGCAGGGGAAAGAGACCCAGTACTTC. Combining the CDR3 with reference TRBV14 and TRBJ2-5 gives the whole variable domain EAGVTQFPSHSVIEKGQTVTLRCDPISGHDNLYWYRRVMGKEIKFLLHFVKESKQDESGMPNNRFLAERTGGTYSTLKVQPAELEDSGVYFCASSPRGWQGKETQYFGPGTRLLVL.

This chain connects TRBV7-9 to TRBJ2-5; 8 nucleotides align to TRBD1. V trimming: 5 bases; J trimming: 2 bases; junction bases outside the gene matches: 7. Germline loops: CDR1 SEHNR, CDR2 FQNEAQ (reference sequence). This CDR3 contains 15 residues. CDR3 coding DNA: TGTGCCAGCAGCCCCCGGACAGGGCGGCAAGAGACCCAGTACTTC. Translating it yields CASSPRTGRQETQYF.

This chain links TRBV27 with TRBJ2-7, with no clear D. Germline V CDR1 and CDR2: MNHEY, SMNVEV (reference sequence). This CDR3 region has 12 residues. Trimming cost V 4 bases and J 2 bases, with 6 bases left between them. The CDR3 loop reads CASSSPAYEQYF. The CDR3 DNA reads TGTGCCAGCAGTTCCCCCGCCTACGAGCAGTACTTC.

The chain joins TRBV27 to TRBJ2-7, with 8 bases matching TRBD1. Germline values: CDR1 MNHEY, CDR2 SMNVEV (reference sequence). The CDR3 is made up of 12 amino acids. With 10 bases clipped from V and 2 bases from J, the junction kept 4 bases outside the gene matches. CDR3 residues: CATQDRAYEQYF. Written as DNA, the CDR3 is TGTGCCACTCAGGACAGGGCCTACGAGCAGTACTTC.

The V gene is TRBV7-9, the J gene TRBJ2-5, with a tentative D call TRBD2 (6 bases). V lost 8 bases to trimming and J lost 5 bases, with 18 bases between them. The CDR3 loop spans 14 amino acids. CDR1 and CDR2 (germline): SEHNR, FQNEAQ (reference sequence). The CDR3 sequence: CASLPPGVWETQYF. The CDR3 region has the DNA TGTGCCAGCCTTCCTCCGGGGGTGTGGGAGACCCAGTACTTC.

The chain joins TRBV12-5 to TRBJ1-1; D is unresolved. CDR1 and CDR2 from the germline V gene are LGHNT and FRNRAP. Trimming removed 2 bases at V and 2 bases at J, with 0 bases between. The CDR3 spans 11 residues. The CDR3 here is CASGLNTEAFF. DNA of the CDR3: TGTGCTAGTGGTTTGAACACTGAAGCTTTCTTT. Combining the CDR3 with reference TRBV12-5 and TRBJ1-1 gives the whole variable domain DARVTQTPRHKVTEMGQEVTMRCQPILGHNTVFWYRQTMMQGLELLAYFRNRAPLDDSGMPKDRFSAEMPDATLATLKIQPSEPRDSAVYFCASGLNTEAFFGQGTRLTVV.

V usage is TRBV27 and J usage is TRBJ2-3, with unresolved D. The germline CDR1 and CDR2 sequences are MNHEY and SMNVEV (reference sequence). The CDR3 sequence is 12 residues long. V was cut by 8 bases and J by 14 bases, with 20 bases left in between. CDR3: CASSTAGPAAYF. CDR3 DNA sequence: TGTGCCAGCTCCACCGCCGGGCCCGCGGCGTATTTT.

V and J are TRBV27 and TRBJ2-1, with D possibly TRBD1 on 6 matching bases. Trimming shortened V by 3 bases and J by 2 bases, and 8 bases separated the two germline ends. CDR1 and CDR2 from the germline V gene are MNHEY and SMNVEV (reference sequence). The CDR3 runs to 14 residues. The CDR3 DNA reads TGTGCCAGCAGTTTGTGGGACACCTACAATGAGCAGTTCTTC. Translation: CASSLWDTYNEQFF.

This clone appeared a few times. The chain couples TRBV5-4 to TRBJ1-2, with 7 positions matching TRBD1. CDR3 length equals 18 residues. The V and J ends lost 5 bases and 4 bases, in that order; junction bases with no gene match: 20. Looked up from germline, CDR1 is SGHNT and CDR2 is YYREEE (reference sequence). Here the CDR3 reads CASRPGDRASWRLYGYTF. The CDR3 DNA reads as TGTGCCAGCAGGCCCGGCGACAGGGCTTCTTGGAGGCTCTATGGCTACACCTTC. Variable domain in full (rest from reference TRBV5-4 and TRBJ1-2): ETGVTQSPTHLIKTRGQQVTLRCSSQSGHNTVSWYQQALGQGPQFIFQYYREEENGRGNFPPRFSGLQFPNYSSELNVNALELDDSALYLCASRPGDRASWRLYGYTFGSGTRLTVV.

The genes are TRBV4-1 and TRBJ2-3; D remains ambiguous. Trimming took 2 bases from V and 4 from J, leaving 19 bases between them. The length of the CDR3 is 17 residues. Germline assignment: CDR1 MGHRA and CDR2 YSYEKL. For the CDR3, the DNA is TGCGCCAGCAGCCAACTGAGCGCCGGACCCTTGGCAGATACGCAGTATTTT. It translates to CASSQLSAGPLADTQYF.

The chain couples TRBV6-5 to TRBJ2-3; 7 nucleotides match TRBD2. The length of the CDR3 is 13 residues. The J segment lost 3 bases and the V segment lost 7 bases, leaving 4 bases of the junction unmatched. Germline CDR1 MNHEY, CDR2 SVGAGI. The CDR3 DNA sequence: TGTGCCAGCATGGGGGGGGAAACAGATACGCAGTATTTT. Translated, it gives CASMGGETDTQYF.

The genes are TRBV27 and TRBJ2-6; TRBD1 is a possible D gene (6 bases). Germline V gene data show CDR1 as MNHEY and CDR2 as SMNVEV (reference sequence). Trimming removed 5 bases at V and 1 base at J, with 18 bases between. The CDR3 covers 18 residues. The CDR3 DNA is TGTGCCAGCAGTCGCCTCCGGGACAAAAGGTCTGGGGCCAACGTCCTGACTTTC. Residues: CASSRLRDKRSGANVLTF.

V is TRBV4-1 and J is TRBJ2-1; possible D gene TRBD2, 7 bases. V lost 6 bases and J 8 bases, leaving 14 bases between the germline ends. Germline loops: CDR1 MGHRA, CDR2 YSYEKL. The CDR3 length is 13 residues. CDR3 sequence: CASRGGAGDEQFF. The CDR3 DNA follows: TGCGCCAGCAGGGGGGGGGCGGGGGATGAGCAGTTCTTC.

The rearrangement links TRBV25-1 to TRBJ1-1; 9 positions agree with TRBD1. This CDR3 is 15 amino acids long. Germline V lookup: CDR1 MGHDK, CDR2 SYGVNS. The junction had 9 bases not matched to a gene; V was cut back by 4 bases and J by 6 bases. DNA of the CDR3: TGTGCCAGCAGTGGCCGGGACAGGGATTTTCCTGAAGCTTTCTTT. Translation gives CASSGRDRDFPEAFF.

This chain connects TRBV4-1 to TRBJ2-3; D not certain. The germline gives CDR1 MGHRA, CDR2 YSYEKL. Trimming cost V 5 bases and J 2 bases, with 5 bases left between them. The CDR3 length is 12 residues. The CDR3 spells CASSSLTDTQYF. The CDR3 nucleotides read TGCGCCAGCAGCTCTCTCACAGATACGCAGTATTTT.

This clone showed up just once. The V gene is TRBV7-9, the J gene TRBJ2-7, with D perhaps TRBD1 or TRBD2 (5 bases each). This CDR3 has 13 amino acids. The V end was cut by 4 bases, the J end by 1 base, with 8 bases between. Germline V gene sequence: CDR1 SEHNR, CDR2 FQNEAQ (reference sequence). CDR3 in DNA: TGTGCCAGCAGCTCGAGGGGTTCCTACGAGCAGTACTTC. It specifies CASSSRGSYEQYF.

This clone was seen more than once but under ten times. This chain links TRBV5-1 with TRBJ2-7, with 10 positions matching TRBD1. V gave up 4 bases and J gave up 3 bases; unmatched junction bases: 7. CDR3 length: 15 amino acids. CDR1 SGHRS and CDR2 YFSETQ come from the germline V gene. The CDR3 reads CASSPGQGVLYEQYF. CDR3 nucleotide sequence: TGCGCCAGCAGCCCAGGACAGGGGGTCCTCTACGAGCAGTACTTC.

The CDR3 nucleotides read TGTGCCAGCAGTCACGGATACGAGCAGTACTTC. It is translated as CASSHGYEQYF. The V and J genes are TRBV27 and TRBJ2-7, with no clear D. In germline, CDR1 is MNHEY, CDR2 SMNVEV (reference sequence). V dropped 5 bases and J dropped 4 bases, with 6 bases sitting between them. The CDR3 covers 11 residues.

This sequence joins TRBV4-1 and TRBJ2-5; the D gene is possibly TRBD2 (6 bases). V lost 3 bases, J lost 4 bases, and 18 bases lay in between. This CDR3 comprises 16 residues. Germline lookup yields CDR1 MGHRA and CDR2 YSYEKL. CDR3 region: CASSHPGRGTVETQYF. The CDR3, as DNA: TGCGCCAGCAGCCACCCAGGTCGGGGGACGGTAGAGACCCAGTACTTC.